This TCR beta chain comes out of a study of T cells in Graves' hyperthyroidism and ophthalmopathy. Amplified TCR beta CDR3 regions came from RNA transcripts. The TCR CDR3 was amplified in a first-round RT-PCR using the HTBI primer set. TCRdb called the multiplex PCR reads again in MiXCR, with one record for every CDR3 protein. Altogether about 540,000 distinct CDR3 sequences are present, roughly 50% being singletons, with the ten largest covering roughly 8.2%. CDR1 and CDR2 (germline): LNHDA, SQIVND (reference sequence). This CDR3 contains 14 residues. Deletions cut 3 bases from V and 1 base from J, with 9 bases between. This clonotype has just a few counts.

This clonotype was sampled from a young woman with Graves' hyperthyroidism. The sequenced material came from peripheral blood or thyroid tissue (not recorded which). The J gene is TRBJ1-1, the V gene TRBV19; D call uncertain. CDR3 loop: CASSISIRNTEAFF. The CDR3 region has the DNA TGTGCCAGTAGTATTTCGATACGGAACACTGAAGCTTTCTTT. Using reference TRBV19 and TRBJ1-1 for the parts outside the CDR3, the full variable domain is DGGITQSPKYLFRKEGQNVTLSCEQNLNHDAMYWYRQDPGQGLRLIYYSQIVNDFQKGDIAEGYSVSREKKESFPLTVTSAQKNPTAFYLCASSISIRNTEAFFGQGTRLTVV.